The sequence of this T cell receptor beta chain was determined in a study of naive and memory T cell subsets. Ligated cDNA underwent four rounds of PCR with nested alpha and beta constant region primers and SP2. TCRdb reprocessed the 5' RACE reads with MiXCR, giving one entry per CDR3 protein. The sample carries approximately 32,000 distinct CDR3 sequences, approximately 16% recorded once. The library had UMIs added by 3' ligation of an oligonucleotide to TCR cDNA. Whole-blood samples were approximately 2.6 ml of peripheral blood from healthy adult volunteers. The V and J ends lost 5 bases and 6 bases, in that order; junction bases with no gene match: 10. Germline V gene sequence: CDR1 SQVTM, CDR2 ANQGSEA. The CDR3 has 13 amino acids. Whole-study results and caveats: This RNA-based method may be sensitive to activation-related transcript changes.

This clonotype showed up just a few times. Its specificity is unknown. This chain uses TRBV29-1 with TRBJ2-7, with 7 bases aligning to TRBD1. The sequence was collected from a female donor in good health. CDR3 sequence reads: CSVLMGQPPEQYF. DNA for the CDR3: TGCAGCGTTTTAATGGGACAGCCTCCCGAGCAGTACTTC.